This T cell receptor beta chain was documented in a study of blood T cell repertoires in COVID-19. At the level of the study: PBMCs, B-cell-depleted T cells, or T cells were the source of the cDNA or gDNA that made up the material.

Germline V gene data show CDR1 as MDHEN and CDR2 as SYDVKM. The CDR3 length is 13 residues. The J segment lost 9 bases and the V segment lost 6 bases, leaving 7 bases of the junction unmatched. Original processing methods: Counts of nucleated cells, estimated from reference gene primer amplification, were obtained. The assay was immunoSEQ multiplex PCR, and TCRdb's table has in-frame clones only and misses some. V and J calls and clone size are copied from that table; D and trimming were computed from the DNA. The repertoire holds roughly 190,000 clones, about 86% seen once, with around 24% in the top ten. The study drew participants aged about 18 to 95 years from approximately 23 US areas.

This chain joins TRBV28 and TRBJ2-1, with TRBD2 identical over 8 bases. This TCR came from a middle-aged woman in a cohort exposed to, infected with or recovered from COVID-19 (not recorded which). Material for sequencing was PBMCs or T cells enriched from blood (not recorded which). The CDR3 region has the DNA TGTGCCAGCAGGGGGACTAGTTCGTTTGAGCAGTTCTTC. It specifies CASRGTSSFEQFF. The full variable domain, with the rest looked up from reference TRBV28 and TRBJ2-1, is DVKVTQSSRYLVKRTGEKVFLECVQDMDHENMFWYRQDPGLGLRLIYFSYDVKMKEKGDIPEGYSVSREKKERFSLILESASTNQTSMYLCASRGTSSFEQFFGPGTRLTVL.